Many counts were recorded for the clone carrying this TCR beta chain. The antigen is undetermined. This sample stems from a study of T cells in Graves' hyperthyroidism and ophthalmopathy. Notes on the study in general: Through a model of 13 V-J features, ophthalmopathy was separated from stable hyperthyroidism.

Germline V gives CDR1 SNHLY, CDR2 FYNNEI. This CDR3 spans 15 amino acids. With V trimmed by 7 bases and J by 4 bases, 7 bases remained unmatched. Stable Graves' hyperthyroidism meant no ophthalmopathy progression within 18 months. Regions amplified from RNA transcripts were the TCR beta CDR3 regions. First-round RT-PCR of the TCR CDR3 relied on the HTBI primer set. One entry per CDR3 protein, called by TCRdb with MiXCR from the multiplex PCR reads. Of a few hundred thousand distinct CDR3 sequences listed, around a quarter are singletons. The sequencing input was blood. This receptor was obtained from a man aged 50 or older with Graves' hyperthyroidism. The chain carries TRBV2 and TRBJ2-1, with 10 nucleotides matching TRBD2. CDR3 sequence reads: CASIPGLARYNEQFF. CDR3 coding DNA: TGTGCCAGCATTCCGGGACTAGCGAGATACAATGAGCAGTTCTTC. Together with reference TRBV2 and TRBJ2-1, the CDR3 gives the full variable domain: EPEVTQTPSHQVTQMGQEVILRCVPISNHLYFYWYRQILGQKVEFLVSFYNNEISEKSEIFDDQFSVERPDGSNFTLKIRSTKLEDSAMYFCASIPGLARYNEQFFGPGTRLTVL.